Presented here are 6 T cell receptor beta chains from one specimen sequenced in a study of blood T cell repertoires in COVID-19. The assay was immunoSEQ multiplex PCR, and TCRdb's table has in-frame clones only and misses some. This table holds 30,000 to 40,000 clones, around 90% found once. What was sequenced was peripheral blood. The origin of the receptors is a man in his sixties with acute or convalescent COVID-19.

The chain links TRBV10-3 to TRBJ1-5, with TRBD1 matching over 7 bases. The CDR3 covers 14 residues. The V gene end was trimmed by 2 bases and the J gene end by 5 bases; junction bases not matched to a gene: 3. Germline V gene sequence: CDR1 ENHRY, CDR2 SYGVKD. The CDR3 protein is CAISEGQGDQPQHF. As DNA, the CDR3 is TGTGCCATCAGTGAGGGCCAGGGGGATCAGCCCCAGCATTTT.

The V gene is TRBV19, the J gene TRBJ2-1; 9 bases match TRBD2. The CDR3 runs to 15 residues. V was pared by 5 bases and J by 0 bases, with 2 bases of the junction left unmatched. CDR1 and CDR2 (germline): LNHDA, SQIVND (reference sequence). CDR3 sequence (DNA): TGTGCCAGTAGTGGCGGGAGGGGCTCCTACAATGAGCAGTTCTTC. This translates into CASSGGRGSYNEQFF.

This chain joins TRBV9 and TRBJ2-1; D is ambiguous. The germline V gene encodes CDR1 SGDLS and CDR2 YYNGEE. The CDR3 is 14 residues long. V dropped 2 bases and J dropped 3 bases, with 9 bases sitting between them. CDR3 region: CASSVAQNYNEQFF. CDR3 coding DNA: TGTGCCAGCAGCGTCGCCCAGAACTACAATGAGCAGTTCTTC.

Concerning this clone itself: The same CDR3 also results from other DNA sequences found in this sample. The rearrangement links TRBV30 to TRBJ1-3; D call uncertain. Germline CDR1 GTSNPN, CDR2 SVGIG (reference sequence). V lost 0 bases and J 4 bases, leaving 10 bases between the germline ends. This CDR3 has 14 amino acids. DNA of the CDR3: TGTGCCTGGAGTGTACGAGGAGGGGGAAACACCATATATTTT. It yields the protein CAWSVRGGGNTIYF.

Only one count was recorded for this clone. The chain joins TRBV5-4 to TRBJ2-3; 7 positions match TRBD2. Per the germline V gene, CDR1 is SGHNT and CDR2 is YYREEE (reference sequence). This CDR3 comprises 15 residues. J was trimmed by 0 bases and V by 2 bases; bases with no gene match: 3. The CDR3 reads CASSLSGTSTDTQYF. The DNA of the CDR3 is TGTGCCAGCAGCTTAAGCGGGACTAGCACAGATACGCAGTATTTT. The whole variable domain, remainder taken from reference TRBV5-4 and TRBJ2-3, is ETGVTQSPTHLIKTRGQQVTLRCSSQSGHNTVSWYQQALGQGPQFIFQYYREEENGRGNFPPRFSGLQFPNYSSELNVNALELDDSALYLCASSLSGTSTDTQYFGPGTRLTVL.

This CDR3 reads CASSEAQGTGNEKLFF. The CDR3 coding sequence is TGTGCCAGCAGTGAAGCGCAGGGGACGGGTAATGAAAAACTGTTTTTT. The chain recombines TRBV6-1 with TRBJ1-4, with D possibly TRBD1 on 6 matching bases. V was shortened by 0 bases and J by 4 bases, with 12 bases between the two germline ends. The CDR3 runs 16 residues. Germline V gene data show CDR1 as MNHNS and CDR2 as SASEGT.